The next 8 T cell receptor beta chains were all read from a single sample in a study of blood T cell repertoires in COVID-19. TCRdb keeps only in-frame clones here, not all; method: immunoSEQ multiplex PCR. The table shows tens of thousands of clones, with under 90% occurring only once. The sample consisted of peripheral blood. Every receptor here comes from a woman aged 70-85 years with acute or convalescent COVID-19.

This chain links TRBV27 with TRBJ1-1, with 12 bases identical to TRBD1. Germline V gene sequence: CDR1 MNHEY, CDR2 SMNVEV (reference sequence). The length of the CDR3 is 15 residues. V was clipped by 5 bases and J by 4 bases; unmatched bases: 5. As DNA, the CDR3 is TGTGCCAGCAGTCCGCTGGGACAGGGGGCCACTGAAGCTTTCTTT. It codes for CASSPLGQGATEAFF.

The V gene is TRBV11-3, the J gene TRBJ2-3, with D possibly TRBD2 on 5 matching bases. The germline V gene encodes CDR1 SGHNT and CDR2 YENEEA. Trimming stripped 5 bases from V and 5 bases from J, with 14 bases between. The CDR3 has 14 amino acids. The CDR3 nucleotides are TGTGCCAGCAGCGGTGGGAGTCCCGGAGATACGCAGTATTTT. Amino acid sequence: CASSGGSPGDTQYF.

In DNA form, the CDR3 reads TGCGCCAGCAGCTCGGGGGGCAGTCCTAATGAAAAACTGTTTTTT. Translating gives CASSSGGSPNEKLFF. This sequence joins TRBV5-1 and TRBJ1-4, with D perhaps TRBD1 (6 bases). The V gene lost 3 bases and the J gene lost 3 bases, with 12 bases spanning the gap. CDR1 and CDR2 (germline): SGHRS, YFSETQ. This CDR3 is 15 amino acids long.

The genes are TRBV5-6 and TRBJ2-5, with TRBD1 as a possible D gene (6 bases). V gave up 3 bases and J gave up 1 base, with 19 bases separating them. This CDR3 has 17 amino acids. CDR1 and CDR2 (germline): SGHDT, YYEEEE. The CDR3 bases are TGTGCCAGCAGCTCCCCTAAGGGGGAGCGGACCCAAGAGACCCAGTACTTC. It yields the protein CASSSPKGERTQETQYF.

CDR3 residues: CASSLEGENNSPLHF. The CDR3 DNA reads TGCGCCAGCAGCTTGGAGGGGGAAAATAATTCACCCCTCCACTTT. This chain joins TRBV5-1 and TRBJ1-6; tentative D call: TRBD1 (6 bases). V dropped 0 bases and J dropped 5 bases, with 9 bases sitting between them. This CDR3 is built from 15 residues. Germline V gives CDR1 SGHRS, CDR2 YFSETQ.

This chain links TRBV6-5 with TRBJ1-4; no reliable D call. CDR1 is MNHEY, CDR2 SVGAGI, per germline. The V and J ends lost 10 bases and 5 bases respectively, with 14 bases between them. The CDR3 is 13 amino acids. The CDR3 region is CAIAGSRNEKLFF. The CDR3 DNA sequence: TGTGCCATTGCCGGGTCGCGGAATGAAAAACTGTTTTTT.

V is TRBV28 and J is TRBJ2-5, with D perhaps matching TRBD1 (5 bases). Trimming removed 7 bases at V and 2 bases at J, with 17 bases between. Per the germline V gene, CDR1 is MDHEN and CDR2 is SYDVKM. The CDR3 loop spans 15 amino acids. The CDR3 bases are TGTGCCAGCAAGGGCCTCGGCGCAGGGCAAGAGACCCAGTACTTC. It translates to CASKGLGAGQETQYF. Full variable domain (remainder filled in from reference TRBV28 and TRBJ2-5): DVKVTQSSRYLVKRTGEKVFLECVQDMDHENMFWYRQDPGLGLRLIYFSYDVKMKEKGDIPEGYSVSREKKERFSLILESASTNQTSMYLCASKGLGAGQETQYFGPGTRLLVL.

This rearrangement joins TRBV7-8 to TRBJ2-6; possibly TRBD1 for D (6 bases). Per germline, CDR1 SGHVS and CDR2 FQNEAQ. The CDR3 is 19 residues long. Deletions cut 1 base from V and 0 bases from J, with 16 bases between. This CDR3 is CASSLGRTDSLSGANVLTF. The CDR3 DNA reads TGTGCCAGCAGCTTAGGAAGGACAGATTCTCTCTCTGGGGCCAACGTCCTGACTTTC.